The 26 T cell receptor beta chains below all came from one sample that was sequenced in a study of CD8+ T cells in alopecia areata. Sample treatment: oral pan-JAK inhibitor, 5-10 mg twice daily. Following extraction, RNA underwent reverse transcription to cDNA, which served as the sequencing template. Assay used: immunoSEQ multiplex PCR; TCRdb lists only in-frame clones, some missing. The sample shows more than 110,000 clones, 45% to 65% of them seen only once. This sample comprised CD8+ T cells sorted from blood, obtained at week 4, from a patient treated with tofacitinib. The receptors were sampled from a human donor with alopecia areata.

J is TRBJ2-7 and V is TRBV19, with D tentatively TRBD1 (5 bases). Germline CDR1 reads LNHDA; CDR2 reads SQIVND (reference sequence). V was cut by 6 bases and J by 3 bases, with 12 bases left in between. This CDR3 region has 13 residues. The CDR3 region has the DNA TGTGCCAGTAGCCCGACAGTATTCTACGAGCAGTACTTC. It codes for CASSPTVFYEQYF. Together with reference TRBV19 and TRBJ2-7, the CDR3 gives the full variable domain: DGGITQSPKYLFRKEGQNVTLSCEQNLNHDAMYWYRQDPGQGLRLIYYSQIVNDFQKGDIAEGYSVSREKKESFPLTVTSAQKNPTAFYLCASSPTVFYEQYFGPGTRLTVT.

In its sample, this clone was seen many times. Additional DNA sequences in this sample encode the identical CDR3. The chain carries TRBV5-4 and TRBJ2-2, with D possibly being TRBD1 (5 bases). The germline V gene has CDR1 SGHNT and CDR2 YYREEE (reference sequence). This CDR3 comprises 15 residues. V lost 1 base, J lost 1 base, and 8 bases lay in between. The CDR3 bases are TGTGCCAGCAGCTTGAAGGGGCGGAACACCGGGGAGCTGTTTTTT. It yields the protein CASSLKGRNTGELFF.

In its sample, this clone was seen a few times. The chain joins TRBV13 to TRBJ1-1, with no clear D. Trimming pared 5 bases from V and 4 bases from J, leaving 17 bases between. Germline assignment: CDR1 PRHDT and CDR2 FYEKMQ (reference sequence). The CDR3 sequence is 15 residues long. CDR3 DNA: TGTGCCAGCAGCCCCCGGGGTGAGCACGCCACTGAAGCTTTCTTT. It specifies CASSPRGEHATEAFF. Drawing the rest from reference TRBV13 and TRBJ1-1, the complete variable domain is AAGVIQSPRHLIKEKRETATLKCYPIPRHDTVYWYQQGPGQDPQFLISFYEKMQSDKGSIPDRFSAQQFSDYHSELNMSSLELGDSALYFCASSPRGEHATEAFFGQGTRLTVV.

The chain uses TRBV10-3 and TRBJ2-7, with 7 bases fitting TRBD1. The CDR3 runs 14 residues. Per germline, CDR1 ENHRY and CDR2 SYGVKD. The junction had 9 bases not matched to a gene; V was cut back by 10 bases and J by 0 bases. This CDR3 is CATSGTDSSYEQYF. CDR3 sequence (DNA): TGTGCCACCTCCGGGACAGATTCCTCCTACGAGCAGTACTTC.

The rearrangement joins TRBV10-3 to TRBJ2-5; tentatively, D is TRBD2 (6 bases). Germline V CDR1 and CDR2: ENHRY, SYGVKD. The V end was cut by 10 bases, the J end by 1 base, with 10 bases between. The CDR3 spans 12 residues. The CDR3 reads CATMGGQETQYF. CDR3 nucleotide sequence: TGTGCCACCATGGGGGGCCAAGAGACCCAGTACTTC.

This clone was seen more than once but under ten times. This chain joins TRBV27 and TRBJ1-1; D unclear. Germline V gene data show CDR1 as MNHEY and CDR2 as SMNVEV (reference sequence). CDR3 length equals 15 residues. Trimming removed 6 bases from V and 0 bases from J, with 14 bases in between. In nucleotides, the CDR3 is TGTGCCAGCAGCCCCCATATAGAGGTGAACACTGAAGCTTTCTTT. This sequence encodes CASSPHIEVNTEAFF.

This clone showed up just a few times. The chain has TRBV7-2 and TRBJ2-7; D assignment may be TRBD1 or TRBD2 (5 bases each). V was shortened by 5 bases and J by 0 bases, with 14 bases between the two germline ends. This CDR3 is 15 amino acids long. Germline CDR1 SGHTA, CDR2 FQGNSA. The CDR3 DNA reads as TGTGCCAGCAGCCAGGGCGCGGACTCCTCCTACGAGCAGTACTTC. Translating it yields CASSQGADSSYEQYF.

This clone appeared a single time. The rearrangement joins TRBV11-2 to TRBJ1-5; D unclear. V was clipped by 5 bases and J by 0 bases, with 11 bases between them. CDR1 is SGHAT and CDR2 is FQNNGV in the germline V gene. The CDR3 runs 15 residues. The CDR3: CASSLSFDSNQPQHF. CDR3 DNA sequence: TGTGCCAGCAGCCTGTCTTTCGATAGCAATCAGCCCCAGCATTTT.

The gene calls are TRBV4-1 and TRBJ2-7, with 10 bases aligning to TRBD2. CDR3 length equals 15 residues. V gave up 4 bases and J gave up 0 bases; unmatched junction bases: 3. Germline loops: CDR1 MGHRA, CDR2 YSYEKL. The DNA for the CDR3 is TGCGCCAGCAGCCTCGGACTAGCGGCCTCCTACGAGCAGTACTTC. Translating it yields CASSLGLAASYEQYF.

J is TRBJ1-6 and V is TRBV27; TRBD1 matches 8 bases. CDR3 length: 14 residues. J lost 6 bases, V lost 10 bases, and 8 bases had no gene match. The germline V gene has CDR1 MNHEY and CDR2 SMNVEV (reference sequence). CDR3 DNA: TGTGCCACCGCATACGACAGGGGTAATTCACCCCTCCACTTT. As protein: CATAYDRGNSPLHF.

V gene TRBV9 combines with J gene TRBJ2-6, with D perhaps matching TRBD2 (6 bases). V lost 3 bases, J lost 4 bases, and 14 bases lay in between. The V gene's germline CDR1 is SGDLS and CDR2 YYNGEE. CDR3 length: 16 residues. For the CDR3, the DNA is TGTGCCAGCAGCGAGGGCGGAGGGGCCGGGGCCAACGTCCTGACTTTC. This gives the protein CASSEGGGAGANVLTF.

There are a few counts of this clone. The chain joins TRBV5-1 to TRBJ2-3; no clear D gene. V lost 4 bases, J lost 0 bases, and 15 bases lay in between. Germline assignment: CDR1 SGHRS and CDR2 YFSETQ. CDR3 size: 16 residues. The CDR3 sequence is CASSTLGSLSTDTQYF. DNA for the CDR3: TGCGCCAGCAGCACCTTGGGCAGTCTGAGCACAGATACGCAGTATTTT. The full variable domain, its missing parts supplied by reference TRBV5-1 and TRBJ2-3, is KAGVTQTPRYLIKTRGQQVTLSCSPISGHRSVSWYQQTPGQGLQFLFEYFSETQRNKGNFPGRFSGRQFSNSRSEMNVSTLELGDSALYLCASSTLGSLSTDTQYFGPGTRLTVL.

J is TRBJ1-1 and V is TRBV7-6, with a weak D call TRBD1 (6 bases). V gave up 5 bases and J gave up 0 bases, with 13 bases separating them. Per the germline V gene, CDR1 is SGHVS and CDR2 is FNYEAQ. The CDR3 consists of 15 residues. DNA for the CDR3: TGTGCCAGCAGCCCAGGGGTAAGGATGAACACTGAAGCTTTCTTT. Protein sequence: CASSPGVRMNTEAFF. Drawing the rest from reference TRBV7-6 and TRBJ1-1, the complete variable domain is GAGVSQSPRYKVTKRGQDVALRCDPISGHVSLYWYRQALGQGPEFLTYFNYEAQQDKSGLPNDRFSAERPEGSISTLTIQRTEQRDSAMYRCASSPGVRMNTEAFFGQGTRLTVV.

This clone was counted between two and nine times. The genes are TRBV4-1 and TRBJ1-6, with 8 bases that match TRBD1. The CDR3 spans 15 residues. The germline V gene encodes CDR1 MGHRA and CDR2 YSYEKL. With 6 bases clipped from V and 8 bases from J, the junction kept 9 bases outside the gene matches. The CDR3 DNA sequence: TGCGCCAGCAGTTACACCAGGGGGCGTGATTCACCCCTCCACTTT. Protein: CASSYTRGRDSPLHF.

This clone was recorded only once. This chain connects TRBV6-5 to TRBJ1-2, with 7 bases aligning to TRBD1. The trim removed 4 bases at V and 3 bases at J, leaving 2 bases unmatched. Germline V gene sequence: CDR1 MNHEY, CDR2 SVGAGI. The CDR3 contains 13 residues. The CDR3 spells CASSSDRDYGYTF. CDR3 DNA: TGTGCCAGCAGTTCCGACAGGGACTATGGCTACACCTTC.

The chain uses TRBV10-3 and TRBJ2-3; TRBD2 matches 8 bases. The CDR3 covers 17 residues. V trimming: 3 bases; J trimming: 2 bases; junction bases outside the gene matches: 10. Per germline, CDR1 ENHRY and CDR2 SYGVKD. The CDR3 DNA sequence: TGTGCCATCAGTGACCCTCCAAGCGGGGGCCTCACAGATACGCAGTATTTT. This translates into CAISDPPSGGLTDTQYF.

This clone was found a few times. The chain combines TRBV25-1 with TRBJ2-2; the D gene is possibly TRBD2 (5 bases). V was cut by 10 bases and J by 0 bases, with 12 bases left in between. Germline CDR1 and CDR2: MGHDK and SYGVNS. The CDR3 contains 14 residues. Written as DNA, the CDR3 is TGTGCCACCTCTGAGGGAGCGAACACCGGGGAGCTGTTTTTT. This translates into CATSEGANTGELFF.

The chain links TRBV4-2 to TRBJ2-1, with 8 nucleotides matching TRBD1. Losses at the gene ends were 3 bases for V and 5 bases for J; bases not matched to a gene: 9. The CDR3 sequence is 16 residues long. The germline CDR1 and CDR2 sequences are LGHNA and YNFKEQ. CDR3 coding DNA: TGTGCCAGCAGCCACTCCGAGACAGGGGAGGACAATGAGCAGTTCTTC. Its translation: CASSHSETGEDNEQFF.

The genes are TRBV4-2 and TRBJ2-7, with TRBD1 identical over 10 bases. This CDR3 has 16 amino acids. J lost 0 bases, V lost 3 bases, and 5 bases had no gene match. Germline CDR1 and CDR2: LGHNA and YNFKEQ. CDR3 DNA: TGTGCCAGCAGCCAGGGACAGGGGCCCAGCTCCTACGAGCAGTACTTC. Translation: CASSQGQGPSSYEQYF.

This clone was seen many times. The CDR3 loop is CASSTPTDSQETQYF. In DNA, the CDR3 is TGTGCCAGTAGTACGCCGACAGATTCCCAAGAGACCCAGTACTTC. The chain couples TRBV19 to TRBJ2-5; possibly TRBD1 for D (5 bases). Trimming took 4 bases from V and 1 from J, leaving 13 bases between them. Germline V gives CDR1 LNHDA, CDR2 SQIVND (reference sequence). The CDR3 runs to 15 residues.

Remarks on this clone: One end of the junction is discordant with germline, which a read error may explain. The chain recombines TRBV7-6 with TRBJ2-3; 10 bases are shared with TRBD2. This CDR3 is built from 15 residues. CDR1 SGHVS and CDR2 FNYEAQ come from the germline V gene. The CDR3 reads CASSLGAGGPGTQYF. CDR3 nucleotides: TGTGCCAGCAGTTTAGGAGCGGGGGGGCCGGGTACGCAGTATTTT.

This clone was detected a few times. This rearrangement joins TRBV7-8 to TRBJ2-1, with 7 bases matching TRBD2. V shed 5 bases, J shed 6 bases, and the junction held 10 bases outside the gene matches. This CDR3 contains 15 residues. Germline CDR1 reads SGHVS; CDR2 reads FQNEAQ. The CDR3 bases are TGTGCCAGCAGCATGACAGTGCCGGGAGGCAATGAGCAGTTCTTC. Translation: CASSMTVPGGNEQFF.

The chain joins TRBV5-1 to TRBJ2-2; D perhaps matches TRBD1 (5 bases). This CDR3 is 18 amino acids long. Germline V gene lookup returns CDR1 SGHRS and CDR2 YFSETQ. Between the trimmed V and J ends, which lost 2 bases and 7 bases, there was a span of 24 bases. The CDR3 DNA reads TGCGCCAGCAGCTTCGGCTTTGTCCTAGGGGTCAGAGGCGGGGAGCTGTTTTTT. Protein product: CASSFGFVLGVRGGELFF.

V is TRBV11-2 and J is TRBJ2-1; 7 bases line up with TRBD2. The CDR3 has 15 amino acids. Per the germline V gene, CDR1 is SGHAT and CDR2 is FQNNGV. The ends lost 0 bases at V and 3 bases at J; junction bases unmatched: 2. The CDR3: CASSLEGGFYNEQFF. The CDR3 region has the DNA TGTGCCAGCAGCTTAGAGGGGGGGTTCTACAATGAGCAGTTCTTC. The variable domain in full, completed from reference TRBV11-2 and TRBJ2-1, reads EAGVAQSPRYKIIEKRQSVAFWCNPISGHATLYWYQQILGQGPKLLIQFQNNGVVDDSQLPKDRFSAERLKGVDSTLKIQPAKLEDSAVYLCASSLEGGFYNEQFFGPGTRLTVL.

There are a few counts of this clone. Other nucleotide sequences from this sample produce the same CDR3. The CDR3 region has the DNA TGCAGCGTTGAAGTGGGCTACGAGCAGTACTTC. It is translated as CSVEVGYEQYF. The V call is TRBV29-1, the J call TRBJ2-7; D unresolved. The V gene lost 1 base and the J gene lost 3 bases, with 4 bases spanning the gap. Germline loops: CDR1 SQVTM, CDR2 ANQGSEA. The CDR3 covers 11 residues.

This clone was detected only once. V is TRBV29-1 and J is TRBJ1-5, with 7 positions matching TRBD1. V gave up 7 bases and J gave up 4 bases; unmatched junction bases: 7. This CDR3 region has 13 residues. CDR1 is SQVTM, CDR2 ANQGSEA, per germline. The CDR3 protein is CSAGGQLNQPQHF. The CDR3 nucleotides read TGCAGCGCAGGGGGACAGCTAAATCAGCCCCAGCATTTT.